This T cell receptor beta chain emerged from a study of multiple sclerosis patients with progressive multifocal leukoencephalopathy. About this clone itself: What it binds is not known.

Time point defined: time of PML onset. PML was diagnosed clinically and by MRI, then confirmed by JC virus DNA in cerebrospinal fluid. After about 15 to 56 months on natalizumab, the natalizumab-treated patients developed PML. T3 refers to blood collected at the onset of PML. Only in-frame clones appear in the TCRdb table, and some are missing; sequencing was by immunoSEQ multiplex PCR. This table has approximately 31,000 clones, roughly 87% appearing once. Broader study findings: Less diverse TRB repertoires were suggested in most PML patients.

The clonotype originates from a human donor with progressive multifocal leukoencephalopathy. The input for sequencing was PBMCs, taken from a patient treated with natalizumab.

The CDR3 sequence is CATGQWGESDTQYF. The CDR3 DNA reads TGTGCCACCGGGCAATGGGGAGAATCAGATACGCAGTATTTT. The gene calls are TRBV15 and TRBJ2-3, with a tentative D call TRBD2 (5 bases). The V end lost 8 bases, the J end lost 4 bases, and 16 bases lay between the germline ends. The CDR3 is 14 amino acids. Germline CDR1 reads LNHNV; CDR2 reads YYDKDF (reference sequence).